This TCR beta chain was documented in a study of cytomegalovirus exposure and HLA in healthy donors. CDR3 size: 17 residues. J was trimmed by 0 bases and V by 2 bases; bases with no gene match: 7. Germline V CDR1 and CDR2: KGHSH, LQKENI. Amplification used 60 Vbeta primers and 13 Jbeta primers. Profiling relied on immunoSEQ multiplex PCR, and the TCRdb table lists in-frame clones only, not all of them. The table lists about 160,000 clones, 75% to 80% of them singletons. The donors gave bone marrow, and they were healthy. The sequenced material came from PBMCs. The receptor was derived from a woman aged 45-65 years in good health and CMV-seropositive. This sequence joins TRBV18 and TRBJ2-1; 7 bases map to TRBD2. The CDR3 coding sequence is TGTGCCAGCTCACCAAGGCTAGCGGAAAGCTCCTACAATGAGCAGTTCTTC. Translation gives CASSPRLAESSYNEQFF.